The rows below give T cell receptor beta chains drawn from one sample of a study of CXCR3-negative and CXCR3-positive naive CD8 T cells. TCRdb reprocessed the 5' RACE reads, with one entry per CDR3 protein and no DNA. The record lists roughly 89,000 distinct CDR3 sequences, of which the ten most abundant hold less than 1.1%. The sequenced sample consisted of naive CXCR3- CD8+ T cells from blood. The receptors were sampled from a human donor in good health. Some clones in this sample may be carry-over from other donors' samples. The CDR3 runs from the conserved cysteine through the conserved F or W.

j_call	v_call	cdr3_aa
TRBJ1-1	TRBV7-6	CASSPGTGGTEAFF
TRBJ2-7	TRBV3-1	CASSPGGGPPYEQYF
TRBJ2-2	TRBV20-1	CSARDLKGDTGELFF
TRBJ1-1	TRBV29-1	CSVEGGDWYTEAFF
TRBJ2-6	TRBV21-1	CASSKVVAGGSGANVLTF
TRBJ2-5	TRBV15	CATSRDLAVQETQYF
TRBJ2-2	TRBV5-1	CASSLSGSGEVRELFF
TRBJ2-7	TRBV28	CASSSSATVFHEQYF
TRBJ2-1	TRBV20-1	CSARDLGGGHYNEQFF
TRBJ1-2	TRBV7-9	CASSRLRGQGGDGYTF
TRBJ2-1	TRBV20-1	CSARLAGDYNEQFF
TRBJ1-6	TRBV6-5	CASRIQGAVYNSPLHF
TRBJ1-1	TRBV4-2	CASSLGGDRGNTEAFF
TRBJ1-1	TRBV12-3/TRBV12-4	CASTLGVDNTEAFF
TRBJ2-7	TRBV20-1	CSARGTSGSYEQYF
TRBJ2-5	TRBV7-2	CASSPGLAGEETQYF
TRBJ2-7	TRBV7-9	CASSLAREQYF
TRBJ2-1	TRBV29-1	CSVRQRNEQFF
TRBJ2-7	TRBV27	CASSLMGGGAKEQYF
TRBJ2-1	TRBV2	CASSFTSGGGNEQFF
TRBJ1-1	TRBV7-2	CASSYWDVSTEAFF
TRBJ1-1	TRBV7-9	CASSFPVGENTEAFF
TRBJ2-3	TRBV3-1	CASSPSGAHTDTQYF